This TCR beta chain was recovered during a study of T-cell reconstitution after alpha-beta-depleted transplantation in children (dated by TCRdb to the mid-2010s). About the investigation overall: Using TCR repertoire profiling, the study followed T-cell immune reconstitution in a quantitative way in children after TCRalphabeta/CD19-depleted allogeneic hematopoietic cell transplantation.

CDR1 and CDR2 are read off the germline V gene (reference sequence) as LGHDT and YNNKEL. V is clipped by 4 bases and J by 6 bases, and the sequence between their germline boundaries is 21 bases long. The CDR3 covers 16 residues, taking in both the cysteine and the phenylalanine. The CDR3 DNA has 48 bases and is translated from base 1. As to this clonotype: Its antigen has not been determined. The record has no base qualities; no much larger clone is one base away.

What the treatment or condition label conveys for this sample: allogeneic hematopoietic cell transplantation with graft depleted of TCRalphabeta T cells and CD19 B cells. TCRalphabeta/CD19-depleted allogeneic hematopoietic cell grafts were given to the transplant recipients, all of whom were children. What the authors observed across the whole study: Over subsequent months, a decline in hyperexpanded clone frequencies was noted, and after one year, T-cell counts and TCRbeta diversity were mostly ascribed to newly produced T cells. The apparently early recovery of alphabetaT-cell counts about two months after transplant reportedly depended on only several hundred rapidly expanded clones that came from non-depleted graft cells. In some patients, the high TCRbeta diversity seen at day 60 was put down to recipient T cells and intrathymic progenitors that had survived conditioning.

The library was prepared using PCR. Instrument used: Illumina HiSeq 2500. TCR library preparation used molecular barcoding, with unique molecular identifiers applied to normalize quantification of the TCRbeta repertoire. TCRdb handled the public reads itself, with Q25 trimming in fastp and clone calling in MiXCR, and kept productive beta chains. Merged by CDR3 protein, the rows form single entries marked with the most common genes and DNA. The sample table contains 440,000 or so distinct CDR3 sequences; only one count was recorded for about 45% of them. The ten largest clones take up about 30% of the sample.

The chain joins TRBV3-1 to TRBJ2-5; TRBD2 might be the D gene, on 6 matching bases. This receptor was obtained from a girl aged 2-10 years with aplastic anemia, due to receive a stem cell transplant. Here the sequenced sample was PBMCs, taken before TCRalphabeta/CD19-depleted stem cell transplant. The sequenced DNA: TGTGCCAGCAGCCTTTCGGGGGTCCTAGGTAAACAGACCCAGTACTTC. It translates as CASSLSGVLGKQTQYF.